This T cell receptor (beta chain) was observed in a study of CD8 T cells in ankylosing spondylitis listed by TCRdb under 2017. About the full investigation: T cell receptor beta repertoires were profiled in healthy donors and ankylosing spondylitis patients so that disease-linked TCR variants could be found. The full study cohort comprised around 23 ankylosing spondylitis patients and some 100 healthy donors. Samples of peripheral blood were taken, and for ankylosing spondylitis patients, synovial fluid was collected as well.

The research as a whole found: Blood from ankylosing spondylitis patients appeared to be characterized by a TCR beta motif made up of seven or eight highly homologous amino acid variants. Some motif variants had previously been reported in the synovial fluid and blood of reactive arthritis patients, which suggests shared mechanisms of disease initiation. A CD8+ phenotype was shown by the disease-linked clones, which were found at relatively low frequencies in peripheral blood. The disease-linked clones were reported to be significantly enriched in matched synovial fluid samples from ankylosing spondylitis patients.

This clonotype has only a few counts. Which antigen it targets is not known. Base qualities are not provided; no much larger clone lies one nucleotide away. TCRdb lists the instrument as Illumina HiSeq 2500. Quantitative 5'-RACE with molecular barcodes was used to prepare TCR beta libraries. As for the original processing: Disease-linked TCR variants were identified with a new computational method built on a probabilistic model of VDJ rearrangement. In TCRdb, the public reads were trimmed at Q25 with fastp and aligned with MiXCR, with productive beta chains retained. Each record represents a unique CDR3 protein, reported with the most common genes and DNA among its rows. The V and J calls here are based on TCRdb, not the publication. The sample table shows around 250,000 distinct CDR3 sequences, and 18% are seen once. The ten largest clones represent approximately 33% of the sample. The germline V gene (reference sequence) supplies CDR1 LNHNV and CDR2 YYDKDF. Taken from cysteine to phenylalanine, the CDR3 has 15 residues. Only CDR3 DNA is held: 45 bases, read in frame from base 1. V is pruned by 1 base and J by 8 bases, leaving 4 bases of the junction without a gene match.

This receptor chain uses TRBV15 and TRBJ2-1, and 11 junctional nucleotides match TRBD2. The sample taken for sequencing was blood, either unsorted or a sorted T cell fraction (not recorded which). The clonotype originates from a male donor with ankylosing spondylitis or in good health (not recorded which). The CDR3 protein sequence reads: CATSRGLAGGHEQFF. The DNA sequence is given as TGTGCCACCAGCAGAGGGCTAGCGGGAGGTCATGAGCAGTTCTTC.